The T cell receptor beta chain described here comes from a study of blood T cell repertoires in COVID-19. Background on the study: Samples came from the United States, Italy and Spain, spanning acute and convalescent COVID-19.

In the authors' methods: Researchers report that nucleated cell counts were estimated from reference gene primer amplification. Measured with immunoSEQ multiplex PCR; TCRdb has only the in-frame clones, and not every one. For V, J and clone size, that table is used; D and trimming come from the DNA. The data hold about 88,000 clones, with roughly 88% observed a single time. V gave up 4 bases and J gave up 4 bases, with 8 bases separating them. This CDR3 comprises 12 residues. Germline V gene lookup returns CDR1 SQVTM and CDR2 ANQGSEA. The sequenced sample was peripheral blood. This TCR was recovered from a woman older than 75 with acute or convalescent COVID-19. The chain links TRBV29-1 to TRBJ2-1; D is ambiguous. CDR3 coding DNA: TGCAGCGTTGTTCGCAGTTACAATGAGCAGTTCTTC. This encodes CSVVRSYNEQFF.